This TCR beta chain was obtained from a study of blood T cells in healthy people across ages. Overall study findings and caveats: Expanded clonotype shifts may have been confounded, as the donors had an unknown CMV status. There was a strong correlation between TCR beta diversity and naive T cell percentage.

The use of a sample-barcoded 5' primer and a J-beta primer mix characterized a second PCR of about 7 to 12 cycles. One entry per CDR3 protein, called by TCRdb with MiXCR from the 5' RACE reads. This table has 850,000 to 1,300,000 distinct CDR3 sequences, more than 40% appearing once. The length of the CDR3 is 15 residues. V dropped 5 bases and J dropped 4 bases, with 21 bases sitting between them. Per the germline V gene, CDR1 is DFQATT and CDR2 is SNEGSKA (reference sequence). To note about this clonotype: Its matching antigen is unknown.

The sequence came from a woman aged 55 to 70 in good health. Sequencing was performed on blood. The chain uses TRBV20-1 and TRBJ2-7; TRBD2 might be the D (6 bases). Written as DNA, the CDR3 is TGCAGTGCTCTCTCAAGTGCGGGAAGGTGGTACGAGCAGTACTTC. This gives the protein CSALSSAGRWYEQYF.